One sample yielded the 22 T cell receptor beta chains listed below, sequenced in a study of identifying expanded T cells in peripheral blood. Clones were sequenced by immunoSEQ multiplex PCR, and TCRdb holds only the in-frame ones, with some missing. The sample records around 100,000 clones, 88% being singletons. The sample consisted of blood. The receptors come from a person aged 18 to 75 in good health.

The chain combines TRBV18 with TRBJ2-7; 7 bases are shared with TRBD1. The trim removed 2 bases at V and 0 bases at J, leaving 10 bases unmatched. The CDR3 is 17 residues long. From germline, CDR1 is KGHSH and CDR2 LQKENI. Here the CDR3 reads CASSPFPTGVSSYEQYF. As DNA, the CDR3 is TGTGCCAGCTCACCATTCCCCACAGGGGTCAGCTCCTACGAGCAGTACTTC.

The chain recombines TRBV28 with TRBJ1-1; TRBD1 might be the D (5 bases). Germline V gives CDR1 MDHEN, CDR2 SYDVKM. Trimming removed 6 bases at V and 1 base at J, with 12 bases between. The CDR3 sequence is 14 residues long. The CDR3 nucleotides are TGTGCCAGCAGACCGGGGGGTAGGAACACTGAAGCTTTCTTT. Its protein product is CASRPGGRNTEAFF.

This clone was found a few times. The V and J genes are TRBV7-3 and TRBJ1-2; 8 nucleotides match TRBD1. V lost 3 bases, J lost 4 bases, and 7 bases stayed unmatched. CDR3 length: 15 residues. Germline assignment: CDR1 SGHTA and CDR2 FQGTGA. This chain's CDR3 is CASSFPGQGFYGYTF. CDR3 in DNA: TGTGCCAGCAGCTTCCCCGGACAGGGATTCTATGGCTACACCTTC.

V gene TRBV19 combines with J gene TRBJ1-5; no clear D. From germline, CDR1 is LNHDA and CDR2 SQIVND (reference sequence). This CDR3 is built from 15 residues. Deletions cut 6 bases from V and 2 bases from J, with 14 bases between. DNA for the CDR3: TGTGCCAGTAGCCTCGGCCTACACGGCAATCAGCCCCAGCATTTT. It specifies CASSLGLHGNQPQHF.

V gene TRBV7-2 combines with J gene TRBJ2-2, with D possibly matching TRBD2 (5 bases). There are 14 residues in the CDR3. The V and J ends lost 3 bases and 7 bases respectively, with 12 bases between them. From germline, CDR1 is SGHTA and CDR2 FQGNSA. CDR3 amino acids: CASSLRRAGGELFF. CDR3 DNA: TGTGCCAGCAGCTTGCGGCGTGCGGGCGGGGAGCTGTTTTTT.

This rearrangement joins TRBV14 to TRBJ1-2; D unresolved. Per the germline V gene, CDR1 is SGHDN and CDR2 is FVKESK. The CDR3 contains 14 residues. Trimming took 1 base from V and 2 from J, leaving 8 bases between them. The CDR3 DNA follows: TGTGCCAGCAGCCAAGCGAAGAAGAACTATGGCTACACCTTC. Amino acids: CASSQAKKNYGYTF.

V and J are TRBV21-1 and TRBJ1-2. TRBV21-1 corresponds to a pseudogene. There are 12 residues in the CDR3. The CDR3 coding sequence is TGTGCCAGCAGCAAAGGGGTAAATGGCTACACCTTC. Translation gives CASSKGVNGYTF.

This clone occurred a few times. The CDR3: CASARGRRGTEAFF. As DNA, the CDR3 is TGTGCCAGTGCGAGGGGGCGAAGGGGCACTGAAGCTTTCTTT. V gene TRBV21-1 combines with J gene TRBJ1-1; TRBD1, the table's D call, was not compared with the DNA. TRBV21-1 is marked as a pseudogene. The CDR3 is 14 amino acids.

This clone was seen a handful of times. V is TRBV30 and J is TRBJ1-6; TRBD1 matches 8 bases. CDR1 is GTSNPN and CDR2 is SVGIG in the germline V gene (reference sequence). CDR3 size: 14 residues. The V gene end was trimmed by 0 bases and the J gene end by 9 bases; junction bases not matched to a gene: 4. CDR3 in amino acids: CAWSVGTGSSPLHF. The CDR3 coding sequence is TGTGCCTGGAGTGTCGGGACAGGTTCTTCACCCCTCCACTTT.

This chain joins TRBV2 and TRBJ2-2; D call uncertain. The germline V gene encodes CDR1 SNHLY and CDR2 FYNNEI. V gave up 6 bases and J gave up 2 bases, with 10 bases separating them. The CDR3 totals 14 residues. CDR3 protein: CASRLRHNTGELFF. The CDR3 DNA reads TGTGCCAGCAGATTAAGACACAACACCGGGGAGCTGTTTTTT. The full variable domain, completed using reference TRBV2 and TRBJ2-2, is EPEVTQTPSHQVTQMGQEVILRCVPISNHLYFYWYRQILGQKVEFLVSFYNNEISEKSEIFDDQFSVERPDGSNFTLKIRSTKLEDSAMYFCASRLRHNTGELFFGEGSRLTVL.

The chain's CDR3 is CASSSSGGPLHF. The CDR3 coding sequence is TGTGCCAGCAGCTCGTCCGGGGGCCCCCTCCACTTT. The chain uses TRBV7-2 and TRBJ1-6, with D maybe TRBD1 (6 bases). Germline values: CDR1 SGHTA, CDR2 FQGNSA. The CDR3 spans 12 residues. V lost 4 bases, J lost 13 bases, and 11 bases lay in between.

The V and J genes are TRBV7-9 and TRBJ2-5, with D uncertain. V lost 1 base, J lost 4 bases, and 10 bases lay in between. Germline V gene data show CDR1 as SEHNR and CDR2 as FQNEAQ (reference sequence). This CDR3 contains 14 residues. The CDR3 region has the DNA TGTGCCAGCAGCTTAGGGGGAAACCGAGAGACCCAGTACTTC. As protein: CASSLGGNRETQYF.

V gene TRBV9 combines with J gene TRBJ2-2, with a weak D call TRBD1 (6 bases). The CDR3 loop spans 15 amino acids. Germline CDR1 is SGDLS and CDR2 is YYNGEE. V gave up 4 bases and J gave up 4 bases, with 14 bases separating them. This chain's CDR3 is CASSRTDMGTGELFF. Here the CDR3 DNA reads TGTGCCAGCAGCCGGACAGACATGGGCACCGGGGAGCTGTTTTTT.

The chain uses TRBV12-5 and TRBJ1-5; D gene ambiguous. Trimming shortened V by 6 bases and J by 4 bases, and 10 bases separated the two germline ends. Germline V gene sequence: CDR1 LGHNT, CDR2 FRNRAP. The CDR3 runs to 13 residues. Written as DNA, the CDR3 is TGTGCTAGTGGGAAGACGCTAAATCAGCCCCAGCATTTT. This translates into CASGKTLNQPQHF.

The chain combines TRBV25-1 with TRBJ2-3, with 11 positions matching TRBD1. The CDR3 consists of 14 residues. The junction had 2 bases not matched to a gene; V was cut back by 8 bases and J by 1 base. Germline V lookup: CDR1 MGHDK, CDR2 SYGVNS. The CDR3 region has the DNA TGTGCCAGCTCGGACAGGGGGCGCACAGATACGCAGTATTTT. Residues: CASSDRGRTDTQYF.

This clone has only a few counts. V usage is TRBV28 and J usage is TRBJ1-2, with TRBD1 as a possible D gene (5 bases). Germline V gene sequence: CDR1 MDHEN, CDR2 SYDVKM. V was trimmed by 1 base and J by 13 bases, leaving 13 bases between them. The CDR3 has 12 amino acids. The chain's CDR3 is CASSLSQGGITF. The CDR3 DNA is TGTGCCAGCAGTTTATCGCAGGGCGGAATCACCTTC.

This chain joins TRBV28 and TRBJ1-5, with 7 positions matching TRBD1. The V gene end was trimmed by 7 bases and the J gene end by 2 bases; junction bases not matched to a gene: 8. CDR3 size: 15 residues. Germline V lookup: CDR1 MDHEN, CDR2 SYDVKM. The CDR3 loop reads CASTNRGTGNQPQHF. DNA of the CDR3: TGTGCCAGCACCAACAGGGGCACGGGCAATCAGCCCCAGCATTTT.

This clone was detected a few times. The chain uses TRBV5-1 and TRBJ1-2, with 10 positions matching TRBD1. Trimming at V came to 2 bases and at J to 3 bases, leaving 4 bases not matched to a gene. The CDR3 is 15 amino acids. Germline lookup yields CDR1 SGHRS and CDR2 YFSETQ. The CDR3 region is CASSFAGTGDYGYTF. The CDR3 DNA reads TGCGCCAGCAGCTTCGCCGGGACAGGGGACTATGGCTACACCTTC.

V usage is TRBV6-5 and J usage is TRBJ1-2; D is unclear. CDR1 and CDR2 from the germline V gene are MNHEY and SVGAGI. This CDR3 has 15 amino acids. With 3 bases removed from V and 6 bases from J, the gap between germline ends came to 17 bases. For the CDR3, the DNA is TGTGCCAGCAGTTATGCCCCGGGCCCCGGCAATGGCTACACCTTC. This sequence encodes CASSYAPGPGNGYTF.

The CDR3 DNA reads as TGTGCCAGCAGCTCTGACAGGGAAGAGACCCAGTACTTC. Translation gives CASSSDREETQYF. The rearrangement joins TRBV7-7 to TRBJ2-5; 7 positions agree with TRBD1. V lost 4 bases, J lost 3 bases, and 2 bases stayed unmatched. Germline CDR1 is SSHAT and CDR2 is FNYEAQ (reference sequence). The CDR3 has 13 amino acids. Combining the CDR3 with reference TRBV7-7 and TRBJ2-5 gives the whole variable domain GAGVSQSPRYKVTKRGQDVTLRCDPISSHATLYWYQQALGQGPEFLTYFNYEAQPDKSGLPSDRFSAERPEGSISTLTIQRTEQRDSAMYRCASSSDREETQYFGPGTRLLVL.

The chain carries TRBV30 and TRBJ1-1, with a possible D match to TRBD1 (5 bases). Looked up from germline, CDR1 is GTSNPN and CDR2 is SVGIG (reference sequence). This CDR3 has 14 amino acids. With 2 bases removed from V and 5 bases from J, the gap between germline ends came to 15 bases. The CDR3 nucleotides read TGTGCCTGGAGTCAACCCGACAGAAGGACTGAAGCTTTCTTT. Translating gives CAWSQPDRRTEAFF.

CDR3 nucleotides: TGTGCCAGCAGTTACTCGTTGCGGGGAAGCGAGCAGTACTTC. It encodes CASSYSLRGSEQYF. The gene calls are TRBV6-5 and TRBJ2-7; TRBD2 might be the D (6 bases). CDR3 length: 14 residues. Trimming took 0 bases from V and 6 from J, leaving 12 bases between them. Germline V gene lookup returns CDR1 MNHEY and CDR2 SVGAGI.